This is a list of T cell receptor beta chains from one sample in a study of blood T cell repertoires in COVID-19. The table came from immunoSEQ multiplex PCR; TCRdb's copy has only in-frame clones and leaves some out. The sample lists some 390,000 clones; approximately 89% were seen once. The material sequenced was peripheral blood. These TCRs come from a woman aged 60-70 years with COVID-19, enrolled during active disease. Each CDR3 is given with its conserved first and last residue. The order of the fields is V gene, CDR3 protein.

V: TRBV10-1; CDR3: CASSVLPNTGELFF
V: TRBV7-3; CDR3: CASSLLNEGEQFF
V: TRBV6-6; CDR3: CASSHPGQTLSGANVLTF
V: TRBV25-1; CDR3: CASSVGARKVEQFF
V: TRBV5-4; CDR3: CASSLEGGAWEKLFF
V: TRBV5-1; CDR3: CASSSIGETQYF
V: TRBV28; CDR3: CASSFPLQAESSYNEQFF
V: TRBV7-2; CDR3: CASSSAGGSYEQYF
V: TRBV6-6; CDR3: CASSPVRNTIYF
V: TRBV27; CDR3: CASSLQLRGDTQYF
V: TRBV9; CDR3: CASSVLGGDTEAFF
V: TRBV18; CDR3: CASSPSTGDTIYF
V: TRBV5-5; CDR3: CASSSQQGLNTEAFF
V: TRBV28; CDR3: CASSHPTGVHYGYTF
V: TRBV7-2; CDR3: CASSSRPGGSYEQYF
V: TRBV5-3; CDR3: CARSESLGLAGCSYEQYF
V: TRBV6-1; CDR3: CASSEGTLAKNIQYF
V: TRBV6-5; CDR3: CASSYRQNYGYTF
V: TRBV19; CDR3: CATQPPTGLAEKLFF
V: TRBV28; CDR3: CGDIGKNIQYF
V: TRBV25-1; CDR3: CASSSTGVNSPLHF
V: TRBV28; CDR3: CASSEQGALGYGYTF
V: TRBV19; CDR3: CASSIIGRTGRIATNEKLFF
V: TRBV6-2/TRBV6-3; CDR3: CASSYAGGPNEQFF
V: TRBV7-9; CDR3: CASSSPKPAGAFF
V: TRBV5-1; CDR3: CASSLVGDPNTEAFF
V: TRBV6-5; CDR3: CASGIAGSYEQYF
V: TRBV7-8; CDR3: CASSLSTGSYEQYF
V: TRBV5-1; CDR3: CASSPGQLSNQPQHF
V: TRBV5-1; CDR3: CASSLRQIDNSPLHF
V: TRBV19; CDR3: CASTMGRGAKSYGYTF
V: TRBV5-1; CDR3: CASSPGQGAISYEQYF
V: TRBV4-2; CDR3: CASSQDGREAFF
V: TRBV28; CDR3: CVHQGIPFEQYF
V: TRBV13; CDR3: CASSFRSSGANVLTF
V: TRBV10-2; CDR3: CASRDNSGGANEQFF
V: TRBV3-1/TRBV3-2; CDR3: CASSQTDTEAFF
V: TRBV6-2/TRBV6-3; CDR3: CASSRHRGYGYTF
V: TRBV7-9; CDR3: CASSYAGPTGRYEQYF
V: TRBV3-1/TRBV3-2; CDR3: CASSHYGGTGNTIYF
V: TRBV7-3; CDR3: CASSPGHPTEAFF
V: TRBV6-5; CDR3: CASSRGTLTDTQYF